This T cell receptor (beta chain) was observed in a study of blood T cell repertoires in COVID-19. Across the study: Sites across the United States, Italy and Spain contributed samples from acute and convalescent COVID-19. In each case, the material was cDNA or gDNA derived from T cells, B-cell-depleted T cells, or PBMCs.

Germline trimming cut 3 bases from V and 2 bases from J; bases unmatched to any gene: 6. Germline loops: CDR1 ENHRY, CDR2 SYGVKD. CDR3 size: 15 residues. As processed by the authors: Researchers report that nucleated cell counts were estimated from reference gene primer amplification. Using immunoSEQ multiplex PCR, the repertoire was profiled, and TCRdb retains in-frame clones only, with some absent. That table gives V, J and clone size, and the DNA gave D and trimming. The repertoire holds 80,000 or so clones, with around 79% as singletons. The clonotype originates from a man aged 80 or over with acute or convalescent COVID-19. The sequencing sample was made of peripheral blood. The J gene is TRBJ1-2, the V gene TRBV10-3, with 7 positions matching TRBD1. CDR3 region: CAISEGGGLNYGYTF. DNA of the CDR3: TGTGCCATCAGTGAAGGGGGCGGCCTGAACTATGGCTACACCTTC.